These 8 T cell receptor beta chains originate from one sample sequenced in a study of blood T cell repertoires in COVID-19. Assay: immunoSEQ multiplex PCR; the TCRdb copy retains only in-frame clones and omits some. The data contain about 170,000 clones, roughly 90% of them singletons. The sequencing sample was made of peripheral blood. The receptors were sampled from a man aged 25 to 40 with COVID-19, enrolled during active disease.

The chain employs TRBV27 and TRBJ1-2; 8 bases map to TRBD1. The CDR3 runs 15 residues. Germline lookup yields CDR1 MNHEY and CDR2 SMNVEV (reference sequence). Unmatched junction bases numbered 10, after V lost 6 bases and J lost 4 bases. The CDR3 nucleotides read TGTGCCAGCAGGTACCCCAGGGGGCAGAGCTATGGCTACACCTTC. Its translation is CASRYPRGQSYGYTF.

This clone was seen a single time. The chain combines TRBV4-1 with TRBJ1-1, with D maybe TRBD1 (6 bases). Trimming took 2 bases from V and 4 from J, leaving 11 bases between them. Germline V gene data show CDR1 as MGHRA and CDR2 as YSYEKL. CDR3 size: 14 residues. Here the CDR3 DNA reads TGCGCCAGCAGCCAACAGGGGCGCGGCACTGAAGCTTTCTTT. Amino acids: CASSQQGRGTEAFF.

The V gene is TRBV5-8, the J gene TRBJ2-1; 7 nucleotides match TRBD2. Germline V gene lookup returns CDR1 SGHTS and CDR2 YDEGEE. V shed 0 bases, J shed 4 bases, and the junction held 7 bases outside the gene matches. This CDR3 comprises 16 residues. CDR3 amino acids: CASSLAGGRLYNEQFF. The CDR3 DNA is TGTGCCAGCAGCTTGGCTGGCGGGAGACTGTACAATGAGCAGTTCTTC.

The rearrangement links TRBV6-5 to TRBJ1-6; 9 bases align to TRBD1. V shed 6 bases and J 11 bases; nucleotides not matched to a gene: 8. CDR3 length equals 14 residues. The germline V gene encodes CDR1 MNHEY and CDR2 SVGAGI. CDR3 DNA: TGTGCCAGCAGACGGACAGGGGACTGGGCACCCCTCCACTTT. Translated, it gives CASRRTGDWAPLHF.

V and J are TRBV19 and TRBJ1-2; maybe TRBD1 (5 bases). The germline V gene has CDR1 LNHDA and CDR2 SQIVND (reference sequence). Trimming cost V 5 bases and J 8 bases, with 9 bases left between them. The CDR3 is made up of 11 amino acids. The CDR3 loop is CASSGQGGYTF. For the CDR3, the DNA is TGTGCCAGTAGTGGGCAGGGAGGCTACACCTTC.

The CDR3 spells CASSLTDNLPNYEQYF. CDR3 nucleotides: TGCGCCAGCAGCTTGACGGACAACCTTCCGAACTACGAGCAGTACTTC. This rearrangement joins TRBV5-1 to TRBJ2-7, with D perhaps TRBD1 (5 bases). The CDR3 is 16 amino acids. Germline CDR1 reads SGHRS; CDR2 reads YFSETQ. Trimming left V 1 base short and J 3 bases short, with 17 bases between.

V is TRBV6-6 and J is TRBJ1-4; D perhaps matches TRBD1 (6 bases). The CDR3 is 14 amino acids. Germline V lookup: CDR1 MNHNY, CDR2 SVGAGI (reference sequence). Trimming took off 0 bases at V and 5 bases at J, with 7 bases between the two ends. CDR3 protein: CASSYSDRNEKLFF. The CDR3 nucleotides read TGTGCCAGCAGTTACTCCGACAGGAATGAAAAACTGTTTTTT.

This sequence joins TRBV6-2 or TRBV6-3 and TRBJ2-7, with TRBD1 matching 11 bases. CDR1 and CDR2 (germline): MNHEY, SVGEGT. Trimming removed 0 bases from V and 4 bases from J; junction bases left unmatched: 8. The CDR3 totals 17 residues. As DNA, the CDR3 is TGTGCCAGCAGTTACTCGCCCGGGACAGGGGGTAGGTACGAGCAGTACTTC. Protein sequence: CASSYSPGTGGRYEQYF.